These 23 T cell receptor beta chains originate from one sample sequenced in a study of CD8 T cells in ankylosing spondylitis. MiXCR, run by TCRdb on the 5' RACE reads, gives a single entry per CDR3 protein. The sample carries about 300,000 distinct CDR3 sequences, 11% recorded once. The sample taken for sequencing was blood, either unsorted or a sorted T cell fraction (not recorded which). These receptors were obtained from a female donor with ankylosing spondylitis or in good health (not recorded which).

Ten or more counts support this clonotype. This chain joins TRBV7-2 and TRBJ1-2; D uncertain. This CDR3 spans 14 amino acids. The germline CDR1 and CDR2 sequences are SGHTA and FQGNSA. V gave up 2 bases and J gave up 1 base, with 8 bases separating them. Here the CDR3 reads CASSLISSNYGYTF. CDR3 nucleotide sequence: TGTGCCAGCAGCTTAATTAGCAGTAACTATGGCTACACCTTC.

Comment on this clonotype: This could be a read error, since a much larger clone is one nucleotide away. The rearrangement links TRBV10-3 to TRBJ2-1; perhaps TRBD2 as D (6 bases). The CDR3 loop spans 13 amino acids. From germline, CDR1 is ENHRY and CDR2 SYGVKD. This CDR3 is CAIRESGDNEQFF. The DNA of the CDR3 is TGTGCCATCAGAGAGTCGGGGGACAATGAGCAGTTCTTC.

This clonotype has only a few counts. The chain carries TRBV29-1 and TRBJ2-5; 8 nucleotides match TRBD2. Losses at the gene ends were 6 bases for V and 5 bases for J; bases not matched to a gene: 14. Germline loops: CDR1 SQVTM, CDR2 ANQGSEA. The CDR3 contains 15 residues. CDR3 in amino acids: CSVAYAAGVRETQYF. The CDR3 DNA is TGCAGCGTCGCCTATGCAGCGGGAGTGCGGGAGACCCAGTACTTC.

Ten or more counts support this clonotype. This rearrangement joins TRBV29-1 to TRBJ1-1; D gene ambiguous. This CDR3 contains 13 residues. The V gene's germline CDR1 is SQVTM and CDR2 ANQGSEA. Between the trimmed V and J ends, which lost 6 bases and 4 bases, there was a span of 15 bases. CDR3: CSVSNLRGTEAFF. The DNA for the CDR3 is TGCAGCGTATCCAACCTACGGGGCACTGAAGCTTTCTTT.

The J gene is TRBJ2-5, the V gene TRBV11-2; TRBD2 matches at 7 bases. CDR3 size: 14 residues. J was trimmed by 7 bases and V by 4 bases; bases with no gene match: 9. Germline V gives CDR1 SGHAT, CDR2 FQNNGV. CDR3 loop: CASSSPRERGTQYF. CDR3 DNA: TGTGCCAGCAGCTCCCCGCGGGAGCGGGGGACCCAGTACTTC.

This clonotype was seen a few times. CDR3 bases: TGCAGTGCTCTGACAGGCAACACCGGGGAGCTGTTTTTT. It specifies CSALTGNTGELFF. The V call is TRBV20-1, the J call TRBJ2-2; D might be TRBD1 (6 bases). V was pared by 5 bases and J by 2 bases, with 9 bases between. Germline V CDR1 and CDR2: DFQATT, SNEGSKA (reference sequence). There are 13 residues in the CDR3.

This clonotype showed up just a few times. The rearrangement uses TRBV18 and TRBJ2-3; the match to TRBD2 covers 8 bases. CDR3 length: 15 residues. Trimming took 1 base from V and 0 from J; bases not matched to a gene: 0. CDR1 is KGHSH and CDR2 is LQKENI in the germline V gene. The CDR3 loop reads CASSPQRGSTDTQYF. Here the CDR3 DNA reads TGTGCCAGCTCACCACAGCGGGGGAGCACAGATACGCAGTATTTT.

The sample holds many counts of this clonotype. V gene TRBV12-3 or TRBV12-4 combines with J gene TRBJ2-5, with TRBD2 as a possible D gene (5 bases). Trimming left V 6 bases short and J 5 bases short, with 16 bases between. This CDR3 is built from 14 residues. CDR3 amino acids: CASSPHGAAETQYF. The DNA for the CDR3 is TGTGCCAGCAGCCCCCATGGAGCGGCGGAGACCCAGTACTTC.

The J gene is TRBJ1-2, the V gene TRBV29-1; the D is unclear. Trimming took off 3 bases at V and 6 bases at J, with 11 bases between the two ends. This CDR3 region has 12 residues. The V gene's germline CDR1 is SQVTM and CDR2 ANQGSEA. CDR3 sequence (DNA): TGCAGCGTTGATTTGTCAGACAATGGCTACACCTTC. Translating gives CSVDLSDNGYTF.

This clonotype showed up many times. The chain carries TRBV6-6 and TRBJ1-5; weak D call: TRBD1 (5 bases). This CDR3 contains 11 residues. Germline lookup yields CDR1 MNHNY and CDR2 SVGAGI (reference sequence). V was cut by 11 bases and J by 5 bases, with 10 bases left in between. The CDR3 loop is CAGGTDQPQHF. DNA for the CDR3: TGTGCCGGAGGGACGGATCAGCCCCAGCATTTT.

This clonotype was seen ten or more times. This chain joins TRBV5-1 and TRBJ2-1, with D possibly matching TRBD2 (6 bases). Trimming cost V 3 bases and J 4 bases, with 11 bases left between them. The CDR3 has 14 amino acids. In germline, CDR1 is SGHRS, CDR2 YFSETQ. CDR3 nucleotides: TGCGCCAGCAGCTCTAATAGCGGATACAATGAGCAGTTCTTC. This gives the protein CASSSNSGYNEQFF.

Only a few counts were recorded for this clonotype. This chain uses TRBV19 with TRBJ2-1; D perhaps matches TRBD1 (6 bases). Germline V CDR1 and CDR2: LNHDA, SQIVND (reference sequence). V lost 9 bases to trimming and J lost 0 bases, with 18 bases between them. The CDR3 is made up of 16 amino acids. The CDR3, as DNA: TGTGCCAGCCGCCTAAGCCAAGGGGGCTCCTACAATGAGCAGTTCTTC. Amino acid sequence: CASRLSQGGSYNEQFF.

This clonotype was picked up a small number of times. J is TRBJ2-7 and V is TRBV4-2; 11 bases line up with TRBD2. Trimming at V came to 4 bases and at J to 1 base, leaving 15 bases not matched to a gene. The CDR3 is 19 residues long. In germline, CDR1 is LGHNA, CDR2 YNFKEQ. Here the CDR3 DNA reads TGTGCCAGCAGCCTTCACCTAGGAGCTAGCGGGAGGCCGTCCTACGAGCAGTACTTC. Its translation is CASSLHLGASGRPSYEQYF.

Many counts were recorded for this clonotype. This sequence joins TRBV27 and TRBJ2-1; D is tentatively TRBD1 or TRBD2 (6 bases each). This CDR3 is built from 13 residues. Between the trimmed V and J ends, which lost 3 bases and 9 bases, there was a span of 12 bases. Germline-derived CDR1 and CDR2 are MNHEY and SMNVEV (reference sequence). The CDR3 coding sequence is TGTGCCAGCAGTTTCATGGGGGGCGGTGAGCAGTTCTTC. It encodes CASSFMGGGEQFF.

In this sample, this clonotype turned up many times. The rearrangement uses TRBV28 and TRBJ1-4; D is possibly TRBD1 (6 bases). The germline V gene has CDR1 MDHEN and CDR2 SYDVKM. CDR3 length equals 15 residues. The ends were cut back, 6 bases at V and 3 bases at J, with 14 bases in the middle. CDR3 in amino acids: CASRLRGQANEKLFF. As DNA, the CDR3 is TGTGCCAGCAGGCTGCGGGGGCAGGCTAATGAAAAACTGTTTTTT.

The table lists this clonotype with many counts. This chain's CDR3 is CASSYRTGESPLHF. In DNA form, the CDR3 reads TGTGCCAGCAGTTATCGGACAGGGGAATCACCCCTCCACTTT. This chain joins TRBV6-5 and TRBJ1-6, with 9 bases aligning to TRBD1. This CDR3 comprises 14 residues. V dropped 3 bases and J dropped 10; count of bases not matched to a gene: 4. Germline V gene data show CDR1 as MNHEY and CDR2 as SVGAGI.

This clonotype was counted at least ten times. V and J are TRBV5-1 and TRBJ1-2; 7 bases are shared with TRBD1. J lost 5 bases, V lost 7 bases, and 5 bases had no gene match. CDR1 and CDR2 (germline): SGHRS, YFSETQ. The CDR3 is 12 residues long. The CDR3 loop reads CASSTGEYGYTF. The CDR3 region has the DNA TGCGCCAGCTCCACAGGGGAATATGGCTACACCTTC.

The genes are TRBV24-1 and TRBJ2-7; D is unresolved. CDR1 is KGHDR, CDR2 SFDVKD, per germline. The ends were cut back, 3 bases at V and 1 base at J, with 9 bases in the middle. The CDR3 contains 14 residues. CDR3 in DNA: TGTGCCACCAGTGATCACGGCACTTCCTACGAGCAGTACTTC. This sequence encodes CATSDHGTSYEQYF.

This clonotype has only a few counts. CDR3 in amino acids: CASSTGQGNQPQHF. The CDR3 coding sequence is TGTGCCAGCAGCACGGGACAGGGCAATCAGCCCCAGCATTTT. This chain links TRBV7-2 with TRBJ1-5, with 8 bases aligning to TRBD1. This CDR3 comprises 14 residues. Unmatched junction bases numbered 2, after V lost 5 bases and J lost 2 bases. Germline CDR1 reads SGHTA; CDR2 reads FQGNSA.

Regarding this clonotype: A single base separates this from a much larger clone, so it may be a read error. This chain links TRBV28 with TRBJ2-2; D not resolved. CDR3 length: 14 amino acids. CDR1 is MDHEN and CDR2 is SYDVKM in the germline V gene. V was pared by 5 bases and J by 2 bases, with 9 bases between. CDR3 residues: CASSAQTNTGELFF. The CDR3 DNA is TGTGCCAGCAGTGCCCAGACTAACACCGGGGAGCTGTTTTTT.

This rearrangement joins TRBV11-2 to TRBJ2-7; 8 positions agree with TRBD2. CDR1 and CDR2 from the germline V gene are SGHAT and FQNNGV. V shed 2 bases and J 2 bases; nucleotides not matched to a gene: 17. CDR3 length: 19 amino acids. The CDR3 DNA reads as TGTGCCAGCAGCTTAATTAGCGGGGATAACCCTCGGATTCCCTACGAGCAGTACTTC. It yields the protein CASSLISGDNPRIPYEQYF.

This clonotype was seen repeatedly, ten times or more. The CDR3 DNA reads TGTGCCAGCAGCTTAGATCCTACAGGGGTCCAGTTCTTC. It yields the protein CASSLDPTGVQFF. V is TRBV7-9 and J is TRBJ2-1, with 7 positions matching TRBD1. Looked up from germline, CDR1 is SEHNR and CDR2 is FQNEAQ (reference sequence). This CDR3 contains 13 residues. V lost 1 base and J lost 13; bases outside the gene matches: 7.

This clonotype was seen ten or more times. V and J are TRBV12-3 or TRBV12-4 and TRBJ2-7; D is possibly TRBD1 (6 bases). Trimming took off 7 bases at V and 5 bases at J, with 12 bases between the two ends. This CDR3 spans 12 amino acids. CDR3 in amino acids: CASTSGVNEQYF. The CDR3 bases are TGTGCCAGCACCTCAGGGGTAAACGAGCAGTACTTC.